This T cell receptor (beta chain) was captured in a study of blood T cell repertoires in COVID-19. Across the whole study: Researchers got acute and convalescent COVID-19 samples from the United States, Italy and Spain.

Two negative PCRs, clearance, or symptom resolution characterized the recovered Cohort 3 donors. Some clones are missing from TCRdb's copy, which holds only in-frame ones; the method was immunoSEQ multiplex PCR. The sample holds about 200,000 clones; approximately 88% are singletons and the top ten take around 8.9%. With 5 bases removed from V and 4 bases from J, the gap between germline ends came to 9 bases. This CDR3 is built from 13 residues. The sample taken for sequencing was PBMCs or T cells enriched from blood (not recorded which). The receptor was isolated from a young woman who had recovered from COVID-19. This chain uses TRBV12-3 or TRBV12-4 with TRBJ1-3, with a weak D call TRBD1 (5 bases). CDR3 loop: CASSASGGNTIYF. CDR3 in DNA: TGTGCCAGCAGTGCCTCAGGGGGAAACACCATATATTTT.